The entry below gives a single T cell receptor (beta chain) sequence along with its context. Each CDR3 protein gets one entry in TCRdb, which reprocessed the 5' RACE reads and gives no DNA. This sample's clone table lists around 450,000 distinct CDR3 sequences. Germline V gives CDR1 MNHNS, CDR2 SASEGT. The CDR3 totals 14 residues. The data stem from a study of monozygotic twins with inflammatory bowel disease. Material: blood. The sequence came from a human donor with ulcerative colitis or Crohn's disease, or a healthy co-twin of an affected twin (not recorded which). The chain joins TRBV6-1 to TRBJ2-3; checking the TCRdb D call of TRBD1 is not possible without DNA. The CDR3 sequence is CAGRRAVTTDTQYF.